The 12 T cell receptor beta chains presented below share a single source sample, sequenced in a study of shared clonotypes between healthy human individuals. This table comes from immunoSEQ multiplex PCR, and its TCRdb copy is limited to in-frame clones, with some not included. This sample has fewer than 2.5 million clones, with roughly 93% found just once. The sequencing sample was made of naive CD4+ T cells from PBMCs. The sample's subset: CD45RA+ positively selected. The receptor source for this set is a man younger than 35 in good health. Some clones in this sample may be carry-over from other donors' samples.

In DNA form, the CDR3 reads TGTGCCAGCGGCGGGGGATCTTATGGCTACACCTTC. It encodes CASGGGSYGYTF. V and J are TRBV28 and TRBJ1-2, with TRBD1 as a possible D gene (5 bases). V lost 8 bases to trimming and J lost 5 bases, with 12 bases between them. The CDR3 has 12 amino acids. The V gene's germline CDR1 is MDHEN and CDR2 SYDVKM.

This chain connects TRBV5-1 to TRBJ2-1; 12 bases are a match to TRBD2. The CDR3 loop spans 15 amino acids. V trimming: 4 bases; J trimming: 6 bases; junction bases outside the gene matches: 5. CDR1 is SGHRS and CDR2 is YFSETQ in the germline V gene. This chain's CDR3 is CASSRLAGEANEQFF. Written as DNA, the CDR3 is TGCGCCAGCAGCCGACTAGCGGGAGAGGCCAATGAGCAGTTCTTC.

The CDR3 sequence is CASSLAPRGNETQYF. The CDR3 bases are TGTGCCAGCAGCTTAGCCCCCCGGGGGAATGAGACCCAGTACTTC. The chain links TRBV7-8 to TRBJ2-5, with a weak D call TRBD2 (6 bases). The CDR3 totals 15 residues. Germline CDR1 SGHVS, CDR2 FQNEAQ. V shed 0 bases and J shed 5 bases, with 13 bases lying between them. Together with reference TRBV7-8 and TRBJ2-5, the CDR3 gives the full variable domain: GAGVSQSPRYKVAKRGQDVALRCDPISGHVSLFWYQQALGQGPEFLTYFQNEAQLDKSGLPSDRFFAERPEGSVSTLKIQRTQQEDSAVYLCASSLAPRGNETQYFGPGTRLLVL.

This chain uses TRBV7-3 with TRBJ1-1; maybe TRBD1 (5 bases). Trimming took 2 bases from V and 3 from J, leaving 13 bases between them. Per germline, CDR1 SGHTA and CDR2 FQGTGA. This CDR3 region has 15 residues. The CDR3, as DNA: TGTGCCAGCAGCTTAGTTCGCGACAGAGACACTGAAGCTTTCTTT. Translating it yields CASSLVRDRDTEAFF.

DNA for the CDR3: TGTGCCAGCAGACCCAGCGGGGAGAACAATGAGCAGTTCTTC. Protein: CASRPSGENNEQFF. The chain has TRBV6-4 and TRBJ2-1, with 7 bases lining up with TRBD2. V was pared by 6 bases and J by 5 bases, with 7 bases of the junction left unmatched. The CDR3 spans 14 residues. CDR1 and CDR2 from the germline V gene are MRHNA and SNTAGT.

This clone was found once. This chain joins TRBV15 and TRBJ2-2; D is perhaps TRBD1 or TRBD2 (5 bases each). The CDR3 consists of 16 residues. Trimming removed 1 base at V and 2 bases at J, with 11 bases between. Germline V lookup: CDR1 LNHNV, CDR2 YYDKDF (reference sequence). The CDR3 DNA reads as TGTGCCACCAGCAGAGTCGGGGCAGATAACACCGGGGAGCTGTTTTTT. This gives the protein CATSRVGADNTGELFF.

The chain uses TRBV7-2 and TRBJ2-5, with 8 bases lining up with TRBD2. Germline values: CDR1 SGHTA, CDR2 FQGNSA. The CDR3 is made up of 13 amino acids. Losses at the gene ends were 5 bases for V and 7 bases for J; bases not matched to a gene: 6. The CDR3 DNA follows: TGTGCCAGCAGCACCGGGACTAGTGGGACCCAGTACTTC. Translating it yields CASSTGTSGTQYF.

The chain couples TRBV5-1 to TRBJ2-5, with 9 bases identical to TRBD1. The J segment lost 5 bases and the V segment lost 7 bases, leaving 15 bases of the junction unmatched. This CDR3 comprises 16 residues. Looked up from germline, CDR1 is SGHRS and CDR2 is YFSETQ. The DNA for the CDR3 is TGCGCCAGCGTTTTTGGGCCCATGGGACAGGGCGAGACCCAGTACTTC. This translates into CASVFGPMGQGETQYF.

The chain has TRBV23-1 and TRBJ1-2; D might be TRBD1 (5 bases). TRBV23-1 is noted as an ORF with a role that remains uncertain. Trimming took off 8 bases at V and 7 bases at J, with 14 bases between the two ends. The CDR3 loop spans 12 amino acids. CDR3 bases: TGCGCCAGCCCGGGGGGTGATGGTGGCTACACCTTC. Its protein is CASPGGDGGYTF.

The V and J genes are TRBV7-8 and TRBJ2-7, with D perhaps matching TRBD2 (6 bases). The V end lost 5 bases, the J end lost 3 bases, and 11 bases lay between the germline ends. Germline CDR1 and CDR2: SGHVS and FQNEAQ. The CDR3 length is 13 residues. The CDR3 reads CASSIGGDYEQYF. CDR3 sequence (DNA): TGTGCCAGCAGCATAGGAGGGGACTACGAGCAGTACTTC.

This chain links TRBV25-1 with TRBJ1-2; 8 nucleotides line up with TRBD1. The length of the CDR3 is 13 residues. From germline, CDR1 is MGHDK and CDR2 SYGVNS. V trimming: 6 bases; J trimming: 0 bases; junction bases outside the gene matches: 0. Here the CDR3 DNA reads TGTGCCAGCAGACAGGGGGCTAACTATGGCTACACCTTC. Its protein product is CASRQGANYGYTF.

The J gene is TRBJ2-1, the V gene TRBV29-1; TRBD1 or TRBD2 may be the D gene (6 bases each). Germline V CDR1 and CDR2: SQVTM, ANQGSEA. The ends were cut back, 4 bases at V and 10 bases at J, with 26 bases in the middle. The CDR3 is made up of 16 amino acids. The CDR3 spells CSVVSAQGRGRLEQFF. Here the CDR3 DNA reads TGCAGCGTTGTTTCAGCGCAGGGACGGGGGCGTCTGGAGCAGTTCTTC.